The present entry profiles one TCR beta chain with its context. The antigen remains unidentified. Assay used: immunoSEQ multiplex PCR; TCRdb lists only in-frame clones, some missing. The repertoire includes about 82,000 clones, around 93% of them detected once, and 0.3% to 0.35% sits in the top ten. This entry is derived from a study of graft-versus-host responses after intestinal transplantation. The germline V and J ends were trimmed by 3 bases and 5 bases, with 13 bases remaining between them. CDR1 is LGHNT and CDR2 is FRNRAP in the germline V gene. CDR3 length equals 14 residues. The clonotype comes from a human donor who was the organ donor for an intestinal transplant. The sequencing here drew on unstimulated CD4+ T cells sorted from spleen or lymph node cells, taken before transplant. This chain joins TRBV12-5 and TRBJ2-5, with D hard to call. The CDR3 reads CASGLGRNGETQYF. The CDR3 coding sequence is TGTGCTAGTGGTTTAGGTAGGAACGGGGAGACCCAGTACTTC.